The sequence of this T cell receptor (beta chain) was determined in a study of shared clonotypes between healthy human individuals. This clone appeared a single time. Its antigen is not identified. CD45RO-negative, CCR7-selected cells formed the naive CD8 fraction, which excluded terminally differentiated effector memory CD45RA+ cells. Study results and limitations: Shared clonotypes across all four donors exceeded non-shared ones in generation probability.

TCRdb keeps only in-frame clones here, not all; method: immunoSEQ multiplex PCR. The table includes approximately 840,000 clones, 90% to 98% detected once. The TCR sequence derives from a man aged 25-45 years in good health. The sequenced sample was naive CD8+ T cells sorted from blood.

The DNA of the CDR3 is TGTGCCAGCGCTGGGCTAGCGGGAGTGTGGGAGACCCAGTACTTC. It yields the protein CASAGLAGVWETQYF. The chain has TRBV7-2 and TRBJ2-5; TRBD2 matches at 10 bases. This CDR3 spans 15 amino acids. The ends lost 8 bases at V and 5 bases at J; junction bases unmatched: 11. The germline CDR1 and CDR2 sequences are SGHTA and FQGNSA. The full variable domain, with the rest looked up from reference TRBV7-2 and TRBJ2-5, is GAGVSQSPSNKVTEKGKDVELRCDPISGHTALYWYRQSLGQGLEFLIYFQGNSAPDKSGLPSDRFSAERTGGSVSTLTIQRTQQEDSAVYLCASAGLAGVWETQYFGPGTRLLVL.